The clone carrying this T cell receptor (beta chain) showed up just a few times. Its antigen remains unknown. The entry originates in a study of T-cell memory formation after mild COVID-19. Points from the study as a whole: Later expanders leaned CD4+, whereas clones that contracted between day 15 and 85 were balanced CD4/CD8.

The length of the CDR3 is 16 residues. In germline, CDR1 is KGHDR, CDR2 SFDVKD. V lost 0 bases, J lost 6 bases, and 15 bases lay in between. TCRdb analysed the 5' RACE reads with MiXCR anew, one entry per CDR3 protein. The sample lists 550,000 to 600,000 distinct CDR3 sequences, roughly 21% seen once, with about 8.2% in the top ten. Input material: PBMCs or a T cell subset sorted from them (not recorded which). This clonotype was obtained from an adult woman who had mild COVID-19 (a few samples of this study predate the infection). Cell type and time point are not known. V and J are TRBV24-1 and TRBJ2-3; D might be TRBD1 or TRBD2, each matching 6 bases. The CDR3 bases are TGTGCCACCAGTGATTTGTACAGGGACTCTCAGGATACGCAGTATTTT. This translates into CATSDLYRDSQDTQYF.